This TCR beta chain was retrieved from a study of blood T cells in healthy people across ages. Study-wide results and limits: In long-lived donors, naive CD4+ cell counts and diversity exceeded those of aged donors. Per million T cells, TCR beta diversity dropped roughly linearly as age increased.

Together with a sample-barcoded 5' primer, a J-beta primer mix was included in a second PCR lasting roughly 6 to 12 cycles. MiXCR was run by TCRdb on the 5' RACE reads, yielding one entry per CDR3 protein. The sample records about 1.7 million distinct CDR3 sequences, 28% being singletons. The CDR3 is made up of 13 amino acids. Germline V lookup: CDR1 SQVTM, CDR2 ANQGSEA. With 3 bases removed from V and 5 bases from J, the gap between germline ends came to 14 bases. This clonotype was recorded many times. What it recognizes is unknown. The origin of this receptor is a young woman in good health. The sequencing sample was made of blood. This chain joins TRBV29-1 and TRBJ2-7, with D possibly TRBD1 on 5 matching bases. The CDR3 DNA is TGCAGCGTTGACGACAGAAATTTGAACGAGCAGTACTTC. Its protein product is CSVDDRNLNEQYF.